The 25 T cell receptor beta chains in this list originate from one sample, sequenced in a study of cytomegalovirus exposure and HLA in healthy donors. PCR was performed using 60 Vbeta and 13 Jbeta primers. Repertoires were generated with immunoSEQ multiplex PCR, while TCRdb's copy carries only in-frame clones and drops some. The sample lists around 150,000 clones; more than 80% were seen once. The sample comprised PBMCs. The receptor set was obtained from a woman aged 18 to 35 in good health and CMV-seronegative.

The chain employs TRBV28 and TRBJ1-1; TRBD1 is a possible D gene (6 bases). CDR1 and CDR2 (germline): MDHEN, SYDVKM. V was clipped by 6 bases and J by 7 bases, with 18 bases between them. The CDR3 runs to 14 residues. CDR3 sequence: CASSWGGGAGEAFF. The CDR3 nucleotides are TGTGCCAGCAGCTGGGGTGGGGGCGCGGGTGAAGCTTTCTTT.

Note on this clone: One junction end does not reproduce the germline sequence, and a read error may be involved. V is TRBV5-8 and J is TRBJ1-3; no firm D call. The CDR3 is made up of 12 amino acids. Germline lookup yields CDR1 SGHTS and CDR2 YDEGEE. The CDR3 spells CASSLDGDTIYF. The CDR3 DNA is TGTGCCAGCAGCTTGGATGGAGACACCATATATTTT.

This chain joins TRBV4-1 and TRBJ2-7, with 10 positions matching TRBD1. Germline-derived CDR1 and CDR2 are MGHRA and YSYEKL. The CDR3 contains 17 residues. Losses at the gene ends were 0 bases for V and 3 bases for J; bases not matched to a gene: 8. The CDR3 sequence is CASSQEDSDRGDYEQYF. Here the CDR3 DNA reads TGCGCCAGCAGCCAAGAGGACTCGGACAGGGGGGACTACGAGCAGTACTTC.

This chain links TRBV9 with TRBJ1-1, with TRBD1 identical over 10 bases. J gave up 5 bases and V 4 bases, and 2 bases lay outside the gene matches. CDR1 and CDR2 from the germline V gene are SGDLS and YYNGEE. The CDR3 sequence is 13 residues long. The CDR3 sequence is CASSPGQGTEAFF. DNA for the CDR3: TGTGCCAGCAGCCCGGGACAGGGGACTGAAGCTTTCTTT. The full variable domain, its missing parts supplied by reference TRBV9 and TRBJ1-1, is DSGVTQTPKHLITATGQRVTLRCSPRSGDLSVYWYQQSLDQGLQFLIQYYNGEERAKGNILERFSAQQFPDLHSELNLSSLELGDSALYFCASSPGQGTEAFFGQGTRLTVV.

This rearrangement joins TRBV7-6 to TRBJ2-6; D might be TRBD1 (6 bases). Germline assignment: CDR1 SGHVS and CDR2 FNYEAQ. Trimming took off 4 bases at V and 0 bases at J, with 13 bases between the two ends. There are 17 residues in the CDR3. CDR3 loop: CASSSRQANSGANVLTF. Here the CDR3 DNA reads TGTGCCAGCAGCTCCAGACAGGCCAACTCTGGGGCCAACGTCCTGACTTTC.

The sample holds one count of this clone. The chain couples TRBV5-1 to TRBJ2-7; weak D call: TRBD1 (6 bases). Germline assignment: CDR1 SGHRS and CDR2 YFSETQ. Trimming pared 2 bases from V and 5 bases from J, leaving 8 bases between. This CDR3 comprises 12 residues. CDR3 DNA sequence: TGCGCCAGCAGCTTCCAGGGGAACGAGCAGTACTTC. It is translated as CASSFQGNEQYF.

This chain joins TRBV11-2 and TRBJ2-7; 9 bases map to TRBD2. CDR3 length: 16 amino acids. Losses at the gene ends were 1 base for V and 0 bases for J; bases not matched to a gene: 4. Germline V gives CDR1 SGHAT, CDR2 FQNNGV. CDR3: CASSLVSSGTSYEQYF. CDR3 DNA sequence: TGTGCCAGCAGCTTAGTTTCTAGCGGGACCTCCTACGAGCAGTACTTC.

In regard to this clone: One junction end disagrees with the germline gene, perhaps due to a read error. The V gene is TRBV5-6, the J gene TRBJ1-1; 8 nucleotides line up with TRBD1. Germline lookup yields CDR1 SGHDT and CDR2 YYEEEE. The CDR3 runs 13 residues. CDR3 sequence: CASSLAVGDRGLF. The CDR3 DNA is TGTGCCAGCAGCTTGGCCGTGGGAGACAGGGGCCTGTTT.

The sample holds one count of this clone. One junction end does not reproduce the germline sequence, and a read error may be involved. The V call is TRBV7-9, the J call TRBJ2-1, with TRBD2 identical over 7 bases. In germline, CDR1 is SEHNR, CDR2 FQNEAQ (reference sequence). The length of the CDR3 is 15 residues. CDR3 coding DNA: TGTGCCGGCAGCTTGGTGGCGGGAGCTAACAATGAGCAGTTCTTC. Translation: CAGSLVAGANNEQFF.

This clone has just one count. The gene calls are TRBV5-1 and TRBJ2-7, with 9 bases fitting TRBD1. Losses at the gene ends were 4 bases for V and 2 bases for J; bases not matched to a gene: 7. CDR3 length: 15 amino acids. CDR1 is SGHRS, CDR2 YFSETQ, per germline. The CDR3: CASSAWTGEAYEQYF. The CDR3 bases are TGCGCCAGCAGCGCCTGGACAGGGGAGGCCTACGAGCAGTACTTC. Looking up the rest from reference TRBV5-1 and TRBJ2-7 gives the full variable domain: KAGVTQTPRYLIKTRGQQVTLSCSPISGHRSVSWYQQTPGQGLQFLFEYFSETQRNKGNFPGRFSGRQFSNSRSEMNVSTLELGDSALYLCASSAWTGEAYEQYFGPGTRLTVT.

In regard to this clone: This sample also contains other DNA sequences that code for the same CDR3. This chain joins TRBV5-1 and TRBJ2-5; no definite D call. Trimming stripped 2 bases from V and 0 bases from J, with 2 bases between. The CDR3 runs to 12 residues. CDR1 and CDR2 from the germline V gene are SGHRS and YFSETQ. The DNA of the CDR3 is TGCGCCAGCAGCTTCAACCAAGAGACCCAGTACTTC. This translates into CASSFNQETQYF.

This chain uses TRBV5-1 with TRBJ2-3; the D gene is possibly TRBD2 (6 bases). Germline loops: CDR1 SGHRS, CDR2 YFSETQ. V lost 2 bases and J lost 4, with 11 bases in between. The CDR3 is made up of 14 amino acids. The CDR3 sequence: CASSFGGRSDTQYF. As DNA, the CDR3 is TGCGCCAGCAGCTTCGGAGGGCGTTCAGATACGCAGTATTTT.

V gene TRBV23-1 combines with J gene TRBJ1-1; D remains ambiguous. TRBV23-1 qualifies as an ORF whose function is uncertain. CDR3 length equals 15 residues. Trimming took 0 bases from V and 4 from J, leaving 12 bases between them. In DNA form, the CDR3 reads TGCGCCAGCAGTCAATCGGTGGGCGGGAGCACTGAAGCTTTCTTT. Protein: CASSQSVGGSTEAFF.

The chain is built from TRBV5-1 and TRBJ2-3; D not resolved. Germline V gives CDR1 SGHRS, CDR2 YFSETQ. The V and J ends lost 1 base and 5 bases respectively, with 8 bases between them. The CDR3 consists of 13 residues. The CDR3 bases are TGCGCCAGCAGCTTGCAGACGGGAGATACGCAGTATTTT. Its protein is CASSLQTGDTQYF.

V and J are TRBV6-6 and TRBJ2-7, with 10 positions matching TRBD2. The germline CDR1 and CDR2 sequences are MNHNY and SVGAGI (reference sequence). V was pared by 10 bases and J by 6 bases, with 9 bases of the junction left unmatched. The CDR3 is 13 residues long. Here the CDR3 DNA reads TGTGCCACCGGGCTAGCGGGAGCCAGCGAGCAGTACTTC. The encoded protein is CATGLAGASEQYF.

V is TRBV6-5 and J is TRBJ1-4; D is perhaps TRBD1 (5 bases). CDR1 is MNHEY, CDR2 SVGAGI, per germline. CDR3 length: 14 amino acids. The ends were cut back, 5 bases at V and 3 bases at J, with 10 bases in the middle. CDR3 bases: TGTGCCAGCAGTCCTGACAGCCCTAATGAAAAACTGTTTTTT. Protein sequence: CASSPDSPNEKLFF.

CDR3 nucleotides: TGTGCCTGGAGGGCCTGGACTAGCGGATACAATGAGCAGTTCTTC. It specifies CAWRAWTSGYNEQFF. The chain carries TRBV30 and TRBJ2-1, with TRBD2 identical over 10 bases. The CDR3 loop spans 15 amino acids. CDR1 is GTSNPN and CDR2 is SVGIG in the germline V gene (reference sequence). Trimming took 3 bases from V and 4 from J; bases not matched to a gene: 6.

The rearrangement joins TRBV5-1 to TRBJ2-5; TRBD2 aligns across 14 bases. CDR3 size: 17 residues. In germline, CDR1 is SGHRS, CDR2 YFSETQ. V trimming: 4 bases; J trimming: 2 bases; junction bases outside the gene matches: 7. CDR3 nucleotides: TGCGCCAGCAGCCCAGCTTGGACTAGCGGGGGGCAAGAGACCCAGTACTTC. It translates to CASSPAWTSGGQETQYF.

The V gene is TRBV28, the J gene TRBJ2-3; 8 bases match TRBD2. Per germline, CDR1 MDHEN and CDR2 SYDVKM. J gave up 3 bases and V 8 bases, and 4 bases lay outside the gene matches. The CDR3 loop spans 13 amino acids. The DNA of the CDR3 is TGTGCCAGCCGAGCGGGAGTAACAGATACGCAGTATTTT. Translating it yields CASRAGVTDTQYF.

The V call is TRBV5-6, the J call TRBJ2-7; 7 nucleotides line up with TRBD1. CDR1 is SGHDT, CDR2 YYEEEE, per germline. The CDR3 has 14 amino acids. V shed 4 bases, J shed 2 bases, and the junction held 6 bases outside the gene matches. The CDR3 here is CASSPTGEPYEQYF. The CDR3 nucleotides read TGTGCCAGCAGCCCAACAGGGGAGCCCTACGAGCAGTACTTC.

The rearrangement uses TRBV5-6 and TRBJ2-5; maybe TRBD1 (6 bases). Germline-derived CDR1 and CDR2 are SGHDT and YYEEEE. V gave up 5 bases and J gave up 2 bases, with 10 bases separating them. The CDR3 runs to 13 residues. CDR3 bases: TGTGCCAGCAGTTACGACAGGCAAGAGACCCAGTACTTC. As protein: CASSYDRQETQYF.

The chain recombines TRBV7-3 with TRBJ2-1; TRBD2 is a possible D gene (6 bases). The CDR3 is made up of 13 amino acids. Trimming stripped 8 bases from V and 1 base from J, with 9 bases between. CDR1 and CDR2 (germline): SGHTA, FQGTGA. The CDR3 nucleotides are TGTGCCAGCGGGGCGGGATCCTACAATGAGCAGTTCTTC. Encoded protein: CASGAGSYNEQFF. Full variable domain (missing parts from reference TRBV7-3 and TRBJ2-1): GAGVSQTPSNKVTEKGKYVELRCDPISGHTALYWYRQSLGQGPEFLIYFQGTGAADDSGLPNDRFFAVRPEGSVSTLKIQRTERGDSAVYLCASGAGSYNEQFFGPGTRLTVL.

A few counts support this clone. This CDR3 reads CASRPYPGTDYNQPQHF. CDR3 in DNA: TGTGCCAGCAGGCCTTACCCAGGGACAGACTACAATCAGCCCCAGCATTTT. This chain connects TRBV28 to TRBJ1-5, with 7 bases aligning to TRBD1. CDR1 MDHEN and CDR2 SYDVKM come from the germline V gene. V lost 6 bases and J lost 3; bases outside the gene matches: 14. The CDR3 sequence is 17 residues long.

The chain carries TRBV2 and TRBJ2-4, with unresolved D. CDR1 is SNHLY, CDR2 FYNNEI, per germline. The CDR3 runs to 11 residues. V lost 5 bases to trimming and J lost 4 bases, with 3 bases between them. The CDR3 DNA is TGTGCCAGCAGTTCGAAAAACATTCAGTACTTC. Translation: CASSSKNIQYF.

This clone was counted a few times. V is TRBV19 and J is TRBJ1-5; D is uncertain. V was clipped by 3 bases and J by 10 bases, with 16 bases between them. Germline CDR1 LNHDA, CDR2 SQIVND (reference sequence). The CDR3 spans 14 residues. CDR3 nucleotides: TGTGCCAGTAGTATTGAGGGAGATCGGAGTCCCCAGCATTTT. Protein: CASSIEGDRSPQHF.